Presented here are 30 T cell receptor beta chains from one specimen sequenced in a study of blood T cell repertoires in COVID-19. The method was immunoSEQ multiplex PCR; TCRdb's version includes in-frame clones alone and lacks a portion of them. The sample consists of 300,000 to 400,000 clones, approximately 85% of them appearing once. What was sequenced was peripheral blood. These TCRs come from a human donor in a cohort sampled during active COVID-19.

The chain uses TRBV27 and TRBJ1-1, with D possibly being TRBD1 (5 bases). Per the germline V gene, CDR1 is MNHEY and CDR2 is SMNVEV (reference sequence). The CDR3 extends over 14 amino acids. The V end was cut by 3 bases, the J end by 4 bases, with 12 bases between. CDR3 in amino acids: CASSLSRAGTEAFF. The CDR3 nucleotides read TGTGCCAGCAGTTTGTCCAGGGCTGGCACTGAAGCTTTCTTT.

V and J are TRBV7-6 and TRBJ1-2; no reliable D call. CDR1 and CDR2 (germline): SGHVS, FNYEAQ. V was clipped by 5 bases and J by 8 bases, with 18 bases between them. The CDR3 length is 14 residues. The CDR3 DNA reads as TGTGCCAGCAGCCCAGGTGGCTTTCCCGCGGGCTACACCTTC. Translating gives CASSPGGFPAGYTF.

As DNA, the CDR3 is TGTGCCACCAGCAGAGATAGGAGCTCCTACGAGCAGTACTTC. Its protein product is CATSRDRSSYEQYF. The V call is TRBV15, the J call TRBJ2-7, with D hard to call. Germline V gene lookup returns CDR1 LNHNV and CDR2 YYDKDF (reference sequence). The CDR3 loop spans 14 amino acids. The V end was cut by 0 bases, the J end by 0 bases, with 6 bases between.

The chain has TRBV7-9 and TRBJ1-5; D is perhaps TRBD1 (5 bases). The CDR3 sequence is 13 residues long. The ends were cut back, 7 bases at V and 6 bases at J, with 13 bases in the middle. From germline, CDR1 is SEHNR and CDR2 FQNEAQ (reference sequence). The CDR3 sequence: CASTPGGGQPQHF. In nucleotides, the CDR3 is TGTGCCAGCACCCCTGGGGGAGGTCAGCCCCAGCATTTT.

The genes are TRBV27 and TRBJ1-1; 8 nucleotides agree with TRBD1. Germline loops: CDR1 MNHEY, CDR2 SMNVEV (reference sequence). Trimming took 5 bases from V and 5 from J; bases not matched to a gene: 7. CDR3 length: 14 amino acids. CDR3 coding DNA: TGTGCCAGCAGTCCACGGACAGGGCATACTGAAGCTTTCTTT. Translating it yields CASSPRTGHTEAFF.

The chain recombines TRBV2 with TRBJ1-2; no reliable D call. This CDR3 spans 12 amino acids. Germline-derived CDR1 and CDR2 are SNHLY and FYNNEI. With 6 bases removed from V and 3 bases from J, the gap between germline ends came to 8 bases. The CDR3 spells CASREKYYGYTF. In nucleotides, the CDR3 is TGTGCCAGCAGGGAGAAATACTATGGCTACACCTTC.

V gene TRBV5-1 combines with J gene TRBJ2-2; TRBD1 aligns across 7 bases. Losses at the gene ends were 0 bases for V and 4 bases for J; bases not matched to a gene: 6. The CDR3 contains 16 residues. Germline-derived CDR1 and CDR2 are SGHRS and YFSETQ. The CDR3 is CASSLDSGGRTGELFF. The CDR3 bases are TGCGCCAGCAGCTTGGATTCAGGGGGTCGCACCGGGGAGCTGTTTTTT. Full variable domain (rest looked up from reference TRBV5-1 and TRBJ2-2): KAGVTQTPRYLIKTRGQQVTLSCSPISGHRSVSWYQQTPGQGLQFLFEYFSETQRNKGNFPGRFSGRQFSNSRSEMNVSTLELGDSALYLCASSLDSGGRTGELFFGEGSRLTVL.

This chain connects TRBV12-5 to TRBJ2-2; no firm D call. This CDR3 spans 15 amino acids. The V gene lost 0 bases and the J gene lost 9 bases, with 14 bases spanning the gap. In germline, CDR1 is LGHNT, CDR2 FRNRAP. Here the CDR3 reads CASGLVATKLRELFF. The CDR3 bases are TGTGCTAGTGGTTTGGTGGCGACAAAACTCCGGGAGCTGTTTTTT.

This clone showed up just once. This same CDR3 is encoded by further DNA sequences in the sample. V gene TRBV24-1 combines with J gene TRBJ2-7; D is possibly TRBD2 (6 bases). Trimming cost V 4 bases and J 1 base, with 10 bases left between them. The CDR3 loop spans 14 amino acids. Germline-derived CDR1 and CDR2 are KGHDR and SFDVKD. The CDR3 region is CATSDGGNSYEQYF. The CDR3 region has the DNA TGTGCCACCAGTGACGGGGGTAATTCCTACGAGCAGTACTTC.

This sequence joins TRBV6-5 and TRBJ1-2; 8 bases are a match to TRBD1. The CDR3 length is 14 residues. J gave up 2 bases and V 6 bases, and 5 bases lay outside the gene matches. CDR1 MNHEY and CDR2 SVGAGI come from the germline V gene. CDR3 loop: CASSRTGTNYGYTF. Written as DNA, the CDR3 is TGTGCCAGCAGCCGGACAGGGACCAACTATGGCTACACCTTC.

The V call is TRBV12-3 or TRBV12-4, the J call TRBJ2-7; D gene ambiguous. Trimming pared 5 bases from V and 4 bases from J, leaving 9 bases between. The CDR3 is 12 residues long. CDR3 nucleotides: TGTGCCAGCAGTCCAGGAAATTACGAGCAGTACTTC. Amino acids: CASSPGNYEQYF.

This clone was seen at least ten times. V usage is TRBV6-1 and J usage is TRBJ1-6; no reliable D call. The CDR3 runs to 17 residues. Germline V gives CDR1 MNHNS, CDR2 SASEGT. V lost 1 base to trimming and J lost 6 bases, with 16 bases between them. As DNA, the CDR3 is TGTGCCAGCAGTGAAGTGGCACGGAGGGAGGTTAATTCACCCCTCCACTTT. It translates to CASSEVARREVNSPLHF.

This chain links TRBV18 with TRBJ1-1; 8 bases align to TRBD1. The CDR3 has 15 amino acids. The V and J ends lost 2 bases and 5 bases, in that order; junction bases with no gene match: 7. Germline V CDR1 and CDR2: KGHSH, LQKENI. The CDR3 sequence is CASSPGQGGTTEAFF. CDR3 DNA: TGTGCCAGCTCACCAGGACAGGGAGGGACAACTGAAGCTTTCTTT.

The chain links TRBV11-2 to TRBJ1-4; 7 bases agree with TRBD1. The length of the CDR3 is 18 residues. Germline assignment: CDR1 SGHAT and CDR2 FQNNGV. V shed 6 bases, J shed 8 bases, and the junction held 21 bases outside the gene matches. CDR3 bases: TGTGCCAGCAGATTTCCGCCCCACCACAGGGGTGCGAGGGAAAAACTGTTTTTT. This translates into CASRFPPHHRGAREKLFF.

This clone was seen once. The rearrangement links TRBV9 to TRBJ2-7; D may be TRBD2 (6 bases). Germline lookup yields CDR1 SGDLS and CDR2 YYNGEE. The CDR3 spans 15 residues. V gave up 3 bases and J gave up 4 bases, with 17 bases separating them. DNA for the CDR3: TGTGCCAGCAGCGCAACTCCGGGACTTAGGTACGAGCAGTACTTC. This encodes CASSATPGLRYEQYF.

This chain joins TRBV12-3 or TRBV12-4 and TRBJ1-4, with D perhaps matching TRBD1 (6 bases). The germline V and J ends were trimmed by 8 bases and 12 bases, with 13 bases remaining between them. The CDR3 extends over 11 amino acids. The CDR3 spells CASAQGMELFF. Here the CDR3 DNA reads TGTGCCAGCGCACAGGGAATGGAACTGTTTTTT.

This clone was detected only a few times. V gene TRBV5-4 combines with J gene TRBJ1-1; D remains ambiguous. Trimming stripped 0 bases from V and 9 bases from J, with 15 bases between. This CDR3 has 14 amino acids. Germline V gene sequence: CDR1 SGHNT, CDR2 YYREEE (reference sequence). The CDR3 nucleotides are TGTGCCAGCAGCTTGGCCCAGACGGCGGGGAAAGCTTTCTTT. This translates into CASSLAQTAGKAFF.

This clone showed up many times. CDR3: CASRFGGSGANVLTF. As DNA, the CDR3 is TGCGCCAGCAGATTCGGAGGCTCTGGGGCCAACGTCCTGACTTTC. V gene TRBV5-1 combines with J gene TRBJ2-6; D is possibly TRBD2 (5 bases). V dropped 5 bases and J dropped 0 bases, with 9 bases sitting between them. Per the germline V gene, CDR1 is SGHRS and CDR2 is YFSETQ. This CDR3 is 15 amino acids long.

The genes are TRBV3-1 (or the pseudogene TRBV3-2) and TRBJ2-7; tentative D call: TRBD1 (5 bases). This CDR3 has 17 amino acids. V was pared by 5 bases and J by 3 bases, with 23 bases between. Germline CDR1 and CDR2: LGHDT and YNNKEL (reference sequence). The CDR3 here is CASSDARVLRFRYEQYF. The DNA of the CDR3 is TGTGCCAGCAGCGATGCCAGGGTTTTACGGTTTCGCTACGAGCAGTACTTC.

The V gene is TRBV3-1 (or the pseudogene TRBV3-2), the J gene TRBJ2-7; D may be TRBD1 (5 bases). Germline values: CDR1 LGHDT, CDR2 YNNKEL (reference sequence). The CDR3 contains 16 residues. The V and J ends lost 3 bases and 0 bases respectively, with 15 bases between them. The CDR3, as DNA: TGTGCCAGCAGCCATGGACATGCCGTTTCCTCCTACGAGCAGTACTTC. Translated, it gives CASSHGHAVSSYEQYF.

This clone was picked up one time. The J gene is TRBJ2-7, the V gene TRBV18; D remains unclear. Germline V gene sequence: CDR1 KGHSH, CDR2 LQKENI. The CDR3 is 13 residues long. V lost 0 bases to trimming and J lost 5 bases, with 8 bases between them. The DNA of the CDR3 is TGTGCCAGCTCACCACCATCTATTCACGAGCAGTACTTC. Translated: CASSPPSIHEQYF.

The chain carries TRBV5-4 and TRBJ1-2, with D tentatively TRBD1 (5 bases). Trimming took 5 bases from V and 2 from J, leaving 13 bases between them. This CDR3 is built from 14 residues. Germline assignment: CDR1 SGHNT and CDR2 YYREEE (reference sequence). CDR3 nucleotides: TGTGCCAGCAGGCGAACAGGATCCAACTATGGCTACACCTTC. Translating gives CASRRTGSNYGYTF. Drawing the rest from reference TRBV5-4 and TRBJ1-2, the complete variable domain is ETGVTQSPTHLIKTRGQQVTLRCSSQSGHNTVSWYQQALGQGPQFIFQYYREEENGRGNFPPRFSGLQFPNYSSELNVNALELDDSALYLCASRRTGSNYGYTFGSGTRLTVV.

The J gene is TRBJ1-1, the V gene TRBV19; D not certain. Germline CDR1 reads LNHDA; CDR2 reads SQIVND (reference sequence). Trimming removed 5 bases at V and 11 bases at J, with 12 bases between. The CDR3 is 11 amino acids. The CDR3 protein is CASSRGLRAFF. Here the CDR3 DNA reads TGTGCCAGTAGTCGAGGGCTCAGGGCTTTCTTT.

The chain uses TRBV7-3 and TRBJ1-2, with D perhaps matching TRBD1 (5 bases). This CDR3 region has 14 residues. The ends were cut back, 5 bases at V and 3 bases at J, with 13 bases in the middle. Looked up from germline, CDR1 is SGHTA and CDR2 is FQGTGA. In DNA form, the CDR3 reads TGTGCCAGCAGCCCAAGCAGGGATCACTATGGCTACACCTTC. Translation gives CASSPSRDHYGYTF.

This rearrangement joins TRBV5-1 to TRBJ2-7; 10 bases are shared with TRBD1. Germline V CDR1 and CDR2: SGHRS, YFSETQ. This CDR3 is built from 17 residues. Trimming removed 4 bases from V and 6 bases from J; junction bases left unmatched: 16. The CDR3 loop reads CASSLSGTGASSGEQYF. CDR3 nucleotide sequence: TGCGCCAGCAGCCTATCAGGGACAGGGGCGTCCTCTGGCGAGCAGTACTTC.

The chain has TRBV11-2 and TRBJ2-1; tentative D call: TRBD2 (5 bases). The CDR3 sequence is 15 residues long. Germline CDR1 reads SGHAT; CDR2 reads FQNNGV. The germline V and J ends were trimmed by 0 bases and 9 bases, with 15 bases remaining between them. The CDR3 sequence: CASSLEAGGRAEQFF. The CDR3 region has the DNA TGTGCCAGCAGCTTAGAGGCGGGCGGGCGTGCTGAGCAGTTCTTC. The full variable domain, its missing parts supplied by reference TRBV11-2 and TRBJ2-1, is EAGVAQSPRYKIIEKRQSVAFWCNPISGHATLYWYQQILGQGPKLLIQFQNNGVVDDSQLPKDRFSAERLKGVDSTLKIQPAKLEDSAVYLCASSLEAGGRAEQFFGPGTRLTVL.

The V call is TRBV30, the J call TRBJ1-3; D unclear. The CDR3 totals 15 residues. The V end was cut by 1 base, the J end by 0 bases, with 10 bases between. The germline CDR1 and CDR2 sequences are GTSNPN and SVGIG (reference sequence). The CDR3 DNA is TGTGCCTGGAGTGAATCTCAGAACTCTGGAAACACCATATATTTT. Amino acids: CAWSESQNSGNTIYF.

The CDR3 region is CASSLRESDTQYF. CDR3 DNA: TGTGCCAGCAGCTTGAGGGAGAGTGATACGCAGTATTTT. The J gene is TRBJ2-3, the V gene TRBV5-5; tentatively, D is TRBD2 (5 bases). The ends were cut back, 1 base at V and 6 bases at J, with 9 bases in the middle. This CDR3 is built from 13 residues. CDR1 SGHKS and CDR2 YYEKEE come from the germline V gene (reference sequence).

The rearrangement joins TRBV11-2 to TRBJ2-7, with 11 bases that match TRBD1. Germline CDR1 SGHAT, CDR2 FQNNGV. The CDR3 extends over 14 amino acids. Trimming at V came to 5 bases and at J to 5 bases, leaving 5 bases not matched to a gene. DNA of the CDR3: TGTGCCAGCAGCACCCGGGACAGGGGGAACGAGCAGTACTTC. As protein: CASSTRDRGNEQYF. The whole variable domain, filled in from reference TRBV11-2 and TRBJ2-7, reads EAGVAQSPRYKIIEKRQSVAFWCNPISGHATLYWYQQILGQGPKLLIQFQNNGVVDDSQLPKDRFSAERLKGVDSTLKIQPAKLEDSAVYLCASSTRDRGNEQYFGPGTRLTVT.

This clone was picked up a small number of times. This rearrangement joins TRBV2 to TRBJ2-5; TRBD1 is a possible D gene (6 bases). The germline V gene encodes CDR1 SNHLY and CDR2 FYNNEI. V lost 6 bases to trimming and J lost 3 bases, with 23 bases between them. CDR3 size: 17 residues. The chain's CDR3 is CASRNFATGAPKETQYF. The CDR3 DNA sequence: TGTGCCAGCAGGAATTTTGCGACAGGCGCACCTAAAGAGACCCAGTACTTC.